The 23 T cell receptor beta chains below come from one sample, sequenced in a study of graft-versus-host responses after intestinal transplantation. Antigens for these TCRs are unknown. Some clones are missing from TCRdb's copy, which holds only in-frame ones; the method was immunoSEQ multiplex PCR. This table holds some 120,000 clones, less than 95% found once. Sequenced material: unstimulated CD4+ T cells sorted from spleen or lymph node cells, taken before intestinal transplant. The receptor set was obtained from a human donor who received an intestinal transplant.

The chain recombines TRBV9 with TRBJ2-1; 7 nucleotides match TRBD1. The CDR3 loop spans 15 amino acids. After removal of 4 bases from V and 2 bases from J, the junction contained 6 bases not matched to a gene. CDR1 SGDLS and CDR2 YYNGEE come from the germline V gene. The DNA of the CDR3 is TGTGCCAGCAGCCCACGACAGGGACCCTACAATGAGCAGTTCTTC. Its translation is CASSPRQGPYNEQFF.

This clone was observed a single time. The chain combines TRBV15 with TRBJ1-1; D is ambiguous. The germline V gene has CDR1 LNHNV and CDR2 YYDKDF (reference sequence). The V gene lost 0 bases and the J gene lost 3 bases, with 11 bases spanning the gap. The CDR3 has 15 amino acids. The CDR3 nucleotides read TGTGCCACCAGCAGAGAATCCCACAGACACACTGAAGCTTTCTTT. Its translation: CATSRESHRHTEAFF.

The rearrangement joins TRBV6-1 to TRBJ2-5; TRBD1 is a possible D gene (5 bases). The CDR3 has 15 residues. Germline V gene data show CDR1 as MNHNS and CDR2 as SASEGT. Trimming stripped 4 bases from V and 1 base from J, with 13 bases between. The DNA of the CDR3 is TGTGCCAGCAGTGGGGCAGGGAAGGCCCAAGAGACCCAGTACTTC. Protein product: CASSGAGKAQETQYF.

The chain combines TRBV5-8 with TRBJ1-2, with 8 positions matching TRBD1. V was pared by 4 bases and J by 8 bases, with 7 bases of the junction left unmatched. The CDR3 extends over 13 amino acids. Germline loops: CDR1 SGHTS, CDR2 YDEGEE. CDR3 sequence (DNA): TGTGCCAGCAGCCTGGGGCAGGGGGCGGGCTACACCTTC. It translates to CASSLGQGAGYTF.

This rearrangement joins TRBV10-3 to TRBJ1-6; the D is unclear. The CDR3 extends over 14 amino acids. Germline V gene sequence: CDR1 ENHRY, CDR2 SYGVKD. Between the trimmed V and J ends, which lost 5 bases and 9 bases, there was a span of 14 bases. The CDR3 reads CAISPALRVSPLHF. As DNA, the CDR3 is TGTGCCATCAGTCCGGCCCTGAGGGTTTCACCCCTCCACTTT.

The CDR3 sequence is CASSRGEGNGYTF. The DNA for the CDR3 is TGCGCCAGCAGCCGGGGGGAAGGAAATGGCTACACCTTC. This sequence joins TRBV5-1 and TRBJ1-2, with D possibly being TRBD1 (5 bases). CDR3 length equals 13 residues. The V and J ends lost 4 bases and 6 bases respectively, with 13 bases between them. Germline CDR1 reads SGHRS; CDR2 reads YFSETQ. Filled out from reference TRBV5-1 and TRBJ1-2, the complete variable domain reads KAGVTQTPRYLIKTRGQQVTLSCSPISGHRSVSWYQQTPGQGLQFLFEYFSETQRNKGNFPGRFSGRQFSNSRSEMNVSTLELGDSALYLCASSRGEGNGYTFGSGTRLTVV.

The chain links TRBV5-4 to TRBJ1-6, with 7 bases aligning to TRBD1. Germline assignment: CDR1 SGHNT and CDR2 YYREEE (reference sequence). The ends lost 5 bases at V and 9 bases at J; junction bases unmatched: 8. The CDR3 is 14 residues long. The CDR3 DNA reads as TGTGCCAGCAGAAACACGACAGGGAGTTCACCCCTCCACTTT. It specifies CASRNTTGSSPLHF.

The chain couples TRBV29-1 to TRBJ2-6; weak D call: TRBD1 (6 bases). The CDR3 spans 15 residues. CDR1 is SQVTM and CDR2 is ANQGSEA in the germline V gene. V lost 4 bases, J lost 3 bases, and 13 bases lay in between. The CDR3 protein is CSVGSGVNGANVLTF. The CDR3 DNA is TGCAGCGTTGGTTCAGGGGTGAATGGGGCCAACGTCCTGACTTTC.

V and J are TRBV29-1 and TRBJ1-2; no clear D. CDR3 size: 11 residues. Germline V gene data show CDR1 as SQVTM and CDR2 as ANQGSEA. Deletions cut 4 bases from V and 11 bases from J, with 14 bases between. The CDR3 DNA sequence: TGCAGCGTTGTTTCCGGGAGCGCTTACACCTTC. This encodes CSVVSGSAYTF. The entire variable domain, with the rest obtained from reference TRBV29-1 and TRBJ1-2, is as follows: SAVISQKPSRDICQRGTSLTIQCQVDSQVTMMFWYRQQPGQSLTLIATANQGSEATYESGFVIDKFPISRPNLTFSTLTVSNMSPEDSSIYLCSVVSGSAYTFGSGTRLTVV.

J is TRBJ2-3 and V is TRBV19; perhaps TRBD1 as D (6 bases). The CDR3 runs 15 residues. Germline V gene lookup returns CDR1 LNHDA and CDR2 SQIVND (reference sequence). Trimming left V 3 bases short and J 2 bases short, with 12 bases between. DNA of the CDR3: TGTGCCAGTAGTATTGTGACAGGATTCACAGATACGCAGTATTTT. Protein sequence: CASSIVTGFTDTQYF.

V gene TRBV7-9 combines with J gene TRBJ1-3; the D is unclear. CDR1 SEHNR and CDR2 FQNEAQ come from the germline V gene (reference sequence). The CDR3 totals 17 residues. With 0 bases removed from V and 0 bases from J, the gap between germline ends came to 12 bases. The CDR3 coding sequence is TGTGCCAGCAGCTTAGCTCCTGTTGCGCTCTCTGGAAACACCATATATTTT. Residues: CASSLAPVALSGNTIYF.

The chain uses TRBV7-2 and TRBJ2-1; 7 bases align to TRBD2. Germline values: CDR1 SGHTA, CDR2 FQGNSA. V lost 5 bases to trimming and J lost 15 bases; unmatched junction nucleotides: 19. The CDR3 extends over 15 amino acids. The CDR3 DNA sequence: TGTGCCAGCAGCCTCGCAGGGAGGACTAGGGCGCGACCGTTCTTC. Translated: CASSLAGRTRARPFF.

V gene TRBV30 combines with J gene TRBJ1-1, with no clear D. Germline V gives CDR1 GTSNPN, CDR2 SVGIG (reference sequence). The CDR3 covers 17 residues. V was cut by 1 base and J by 2 bases, with 20 bases left in between. CDR3 nucleotides: TGTGCCTGGAGTGCGGACTATTCCATTAAGGCCAACACTGAAGCTTTCTTT. Protein product: CAWSADYSIKANTEAFF.

The chain uses TRBV18 and TRBJ2-1, with 7 bases fitting TRBD2. Germline V gene lookup returns CDR1 KGHSH and CDR2 LQKENI. V was pared by 3 bases and J by 7 bases, with 6 bases of the junction left unmatched. The CDR3 spans 14 residues. CDR3 in amino acids: CASSPREGPNEQFF. For the CDR3, the DNA is TGTGCCAGCTCACCGAGGGAGGGCCCAAATGAGCAGTTCTTC.

This chain connects TRBV21-1 to TRBJ2-7; the listed D gene, TRBD1, was not tested against the DNA. TRBV21-1 has pseudogene status. There are 11 residues in the CDR3. CDR3 DNA: TGTGCCAGTCACAGGGAAGACGAGCAGTACTTC. Translating gives CASHREDEQYF.

The J gene is TRBJ2-3, the V gene TRBV5-1; tentative D call: TRBD1 (5 bases). Deletions cut 0 bases from V and 1 base from J, with 9 bases between. This CDR3 comprises 15 residues. Germline-derived CDR1 and CDR2 are SGHRS and YFSETQ. CDR3 nucleotides: TGCGCCAGCAGCTTGGTGGCAGGGCGCACAGATACGCAGTATTTT. Amino acids: CASSLVAGRTDTQYF.

The CDR3 bases are TGTGCCAGCAGCTTAGGGGACTACGAGCAGTACTTC. Amino acids: CASSLGDYEQYF. This chain joins TRBV7-9 and TRBJ2-5; no clear D gene. The DNA end lines up better with TRBJ2-7; the J call may be wrong. The CDR3 has 12 residues. Germline lookup yields CDR1 SEHNR and CDR2 FQNEAQ (reference sequence).

This chain uses TRBV6-4 with TRBJ1-1; TRBD1 matches at 9 bases. Germline-derived CDR1 and CDR2 are MRHNA and SNTAGT. The CDR3 sequence is 13 residues long. The V gene end was trimmed by 5 bases and the J gene end by 8 bases; junction bases not matched to a gene: 6. The CDR3 DNA sequence: TGTGCCAGCAGTCCTGAAGACAGGGGGGAAGCTTTCTTT. This gives the protein CASSPEDRGEAFF.

The rearrangement links TRBV5-4 to TRBJ2-3, with 9 bases matching TRBD2. With V trimmed by 0 bases and J by 3 bases, 5 bases remained unmatched. Germline CDR1 is SGHNT and CDR2 is YYREEE (reference sequence). The CDR3 is made up of 16 amino acids. The CDR3 bases are TGTGCCAGCAGCTTGGCGCGCCTAGCGGGGACAGATACGCAGTATTTT. Protein sequence: CASSLARLAGTDTQYF.

This clone was seen once. The V call is TRBV12-5, the J call TRBJ2-1, with 15 bases that match TRBD2. The CDR3 has 19 residues. Germline V gene sequence: CDR1 LGHNT, CDR2 FRNRAP. The V and J ends lost 4 bases and 2 bases, in that order; junction bases with no gene match: 9. CDR3 nucleotides: TGTGCTAGTGGTTCGCCGGGACTAGCGGGAGGTTGGGCCTACAATGAGCAGTTCTTC. It is translated as CASGSPGLAGGWAYNEQFF.

The V and J genes are TRBV19 and TRBJ2-7; D remains unclear. Trimming removed 3 bases from V and 0 bases from J, with 15 bases in between. In germline, CDR1 is LNHDA, CDR2 SQIVND (reference sequence). The CDR3 consists of 16 residues. Written as DNA, the CDR3 is TGTGCCAGTAGTATCCGCGGCCCTACGAGCTCCTACGAGCAGTACTTC. Amino acid sequence: CASSIRGPTSSYEQYF.

V gene TRBV19 combines with J gene TRBJ1-5, with D tentatively TRBD1 (5 bases). V was cut by 4 bases and J by 0 bases, with 13 bases left in between. CDR1 and CDR2 from the germline V gene are LNHDA and SQIVND (reference sequence). This CDR3 has 16 amino acids. The CDR3 loop reads CASSTTGGYSNQPQHF. In DNA, the CDR3 is TGTGCCAGTAGTACAACGGGGGGGTATAGCAATCAGCCCCAGCATTTT.

This clone was detected only once. This sequence joins TRBV5-1 and TRBJ1-1; tentative D call: TRBD1 (5 bases). The CDR3 is made up of 14 amino acids. V gave up 4 bases and J gave up 1 base, with 11 bases separating them. CDR1 and CDR2 from the germline V gene are SGHRS and YFSETQ. CDR3 in DNA: TGCGCCAGCAGCCGGCGGGGGGGGAACACTGAAGCTTTCTTT. Amino acids: CASSRRGGNTEAFF.